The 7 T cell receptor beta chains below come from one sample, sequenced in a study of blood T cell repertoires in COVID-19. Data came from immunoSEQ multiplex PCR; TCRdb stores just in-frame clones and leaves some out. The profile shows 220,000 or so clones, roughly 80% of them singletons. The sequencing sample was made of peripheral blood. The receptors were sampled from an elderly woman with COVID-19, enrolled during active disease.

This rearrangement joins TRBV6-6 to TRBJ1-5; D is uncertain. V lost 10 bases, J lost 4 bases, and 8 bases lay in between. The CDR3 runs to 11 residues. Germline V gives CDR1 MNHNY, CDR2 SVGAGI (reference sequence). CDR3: CATGDNQPQHF. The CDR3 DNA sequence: TGTGCCACCGGTGATAATCAGCCCCAGCATTTT.

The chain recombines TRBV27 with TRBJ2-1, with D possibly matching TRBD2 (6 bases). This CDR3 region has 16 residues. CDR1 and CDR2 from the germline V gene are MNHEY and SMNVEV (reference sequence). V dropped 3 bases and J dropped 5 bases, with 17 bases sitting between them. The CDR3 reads CASSLPKGRGNNEQFF. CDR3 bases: TGTGCCAGCAGTTTGCCTAAGGGGCGGGGCAACAATGAGCAGTTCTTC.

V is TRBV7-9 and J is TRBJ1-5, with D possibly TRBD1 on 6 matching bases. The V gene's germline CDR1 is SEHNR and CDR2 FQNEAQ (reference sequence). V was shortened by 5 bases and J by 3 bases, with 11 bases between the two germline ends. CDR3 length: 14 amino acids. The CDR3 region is CASSPGQTNQPQHF. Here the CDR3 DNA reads TGTGCCAGCAGCCCAGGACAGACCAATCAGCCCCAGCATTTT.

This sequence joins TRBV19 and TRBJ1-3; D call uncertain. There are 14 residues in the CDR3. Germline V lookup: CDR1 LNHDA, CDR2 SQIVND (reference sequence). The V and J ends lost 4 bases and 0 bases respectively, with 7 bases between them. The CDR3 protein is CASSTQASGNTIYF. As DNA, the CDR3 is TGTGCCAGTAGTACCCAGGCCTCTGGAAACACCATATATTTT.

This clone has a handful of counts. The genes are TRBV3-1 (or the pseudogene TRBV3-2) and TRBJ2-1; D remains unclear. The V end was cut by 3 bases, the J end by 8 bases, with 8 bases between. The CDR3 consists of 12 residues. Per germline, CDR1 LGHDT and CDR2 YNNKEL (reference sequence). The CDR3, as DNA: TGTGCCAGCAGCCATATTCGGGATGAGCAGTTCTTC. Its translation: CASSHIRDEQFF.

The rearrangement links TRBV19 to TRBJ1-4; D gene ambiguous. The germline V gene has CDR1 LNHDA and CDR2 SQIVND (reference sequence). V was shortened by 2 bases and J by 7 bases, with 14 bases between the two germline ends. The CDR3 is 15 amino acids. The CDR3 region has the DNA TGTGCCAGTAGTATAATGGGAGGTTTCGGTGAAAAACTGTTTTTT. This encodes CASSIMGGFGEKLFF.

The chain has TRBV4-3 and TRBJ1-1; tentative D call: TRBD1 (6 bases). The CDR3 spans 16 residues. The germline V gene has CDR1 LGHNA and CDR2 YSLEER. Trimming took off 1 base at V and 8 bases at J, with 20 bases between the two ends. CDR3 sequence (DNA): TGCGCCAGCAGCCAAGGGGCTTACTTTAGAGGGGGAGAAGCTTTCTTT. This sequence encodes CASSQGAYFRGGEAFF.